The rows below give T cell receptor beta chains drawn from one sample of a study of blood T cell repertoires in COVID-19. Sequenced by immunoSEQ multiplex PCR; TCRdb stores in-frame clones only, minus some. The profile shows around 120,000 clones, around 88% of them singletons. Sequenced input: peripheral blood. All receptors come from a woman aged 50 to 65 with active or convalescent COVID-19. The CDR3 runs from the conserved cysteine through the conserved F or W. Each record gives: CDR3 length, clone size, D gene, J gene, V gene, CDR3 protein, CDR3 DNA. D genes are given only for firm matches. Clone sizes are given selectively: once, few, many, or a class where the clone is expanded.

14,once,NA,TRBJ2-5,TRBV19,CASSLTDQTRTQYF,TGTGCCAGTAGTTTGACAGATCAAACAAGGACCCAGTACTTC
12,NA,NA,TRBJ2-7,TRBV12-3/TRBV12-4,CASRTAAYEQYF,TGTGCCAGCCGGACAGCCGCCTACGAGCAGTACTTC
16,NA,TRBD1,TRBJ1-5,TRBV7-8,CASSSGQGRGNQPQHF,TGTGCCAGCAGCTCTGGACAGGGCAGGGGCAATCAGCCCCAGCATTTT
20,few,TRBD2,TRBJ2-1,TRBV7-6,CASSFPRGGGRETSYNEQFF,TGTGCCAGCAGCTTCCCCAGAGGTGGCGGGAGAGAAACCTCCTACAATGAGCAGTTCTTC
12,once,NA,TRBJ2-2,TRBV6-2/TRBV6-3,CASSQGVGELFF,TGTGCCAGCAGTCAAGGGGTCGGGGAGCTGTTTTTT
17,NA,TRBD1,TRBJ1-2,TRBV2,CASTPRTYGTGTYGYTF,TGTGCCAGCACCCCCCGTACCTACGGGACAGGGACCTATGGCTACACCTTC
14,NA,TRBD2,TRBJ2-7,TRBV2,CASTGGSLSYEQYF,TGTGCCAGCACTGGCGGGAGCCTCTCCTACGAGCAGTACTTC
15,NA,NA,TRBJ2-5,TRBV5-1,CASTLNRGWGETQYF,TGCGCCAGCACCCTGAACCGGGGTTGGGGAGAGACCCAGTACTTC
13,NA,NA,TRBJ2-5,TRBV11-2,CASSPRLEETQYF,TGTGCCAGCAGCCCCCGACTAGAAGAGACCCAGTACTTC
14,NA,NA,TRBJ2-7,TRBV5-5,CASSLAVQGLEQYF,TGTGCCAGCAGCTTGGCCGTACAGGGCCTCGAGCAGTACTTC
16,NA,TRBD2,TRBJ2-1,TRBV4-2,CASSPRTSGPYNEQFF,TGTGCCAGCAGCCCCAGGACTAGCGGTCCCTACAATGAGCAGTTCTTC
13,NA,NA,TRBJ2-7,TRBV28,CASSWASSYEQYF,TGTGCCAGCAGTTGGGCAAGCTCCTACGAGCAGTACTTC
13,NA,NA,TRBJ1-5,TRBV28,CASTPGGNQPQHF,TGTGCCAGCACCCCCGGGGGCAATCAGCCCCAGCATTTT
13,NA,TRBD1,TRBJ1-2,TRBV5-6,CASSPPGQRGYTF,TGTGCCAGCAGCCCCCCGGGACAGAGAGGCTACACCTTC
18,NA,TRBD2,TRBJ2-2,TRBV10-2,CASSRLPGLAGATGELFF,TGCGCCAGCTCTCGCCTCCCGGGACTAGCGGGAGCCACCGGGGAGCTGTTTTTT
13,once,NA,TRBJ1-1,TRBV3-1/TRBV3-2,CASSQVSGAEAFF,TGTGCCAGCAGCCAAGTTTCAGGCGCTGAAGCTTTCTTT
14,few,TRBD1,TRBJ1-1,TRBV11-2,CASSLGTGVAEAFF,TGTGCCAGCAGCCTGGGGACAGGGGTCGCAGAAGCTTTCTTT
13,NA,NA,TRBJ2-7,TRBV6-4,CASSMVQGNEQYF,TGTGCCAGCAGTATGGTACAGGGCAACGAGCAGTACTTC
12,NA,NA,TRBJ2-7,TRBV7-8,CASSSGTSEQYF,TGTGCCAGCAGCAGCGGGACATCCGAGCAGTACTTC
15,NA,NA,TRBJ1-4,TRBV28,CASSSSEFRGEKLFF,TGTGCCAGCAGTTCATCGGAGTTCAGAGGTGAAAAACTGTTTTTT
14,NA,NA,TRBJ2-7,TRBV14,CASSQVTRRHEQYF,TGTGCCAGCAGCCAAGTAACTCGGAGACACGAGCAGTACTTC
13,few,NA,TRBJ1-1,TRBV12-3/TRBV12-4,CASSFRTRGEAFF,TGTGCCAGCAGTTTTCGGACCCGGGGAGAAGCTTTCTTT
16,NA,NA,TRBJ2-4,TRBV6-5,CASSYSHRSAGNIQYF,TGTGCCAGCAGTTACTCCCACAGGTCGGCTGGAAACATTCAGTACTTC
14,NA,TRBD1,TRBJ2-1,TRBV24-1,CATSATGSRNEQFF,TGTGCCACCAGTGCGACAGGGAGCCGGAATGAGCAGTTCTTC
15,NA,NA,TRBJ1-1,TRBV5-4,CASSLDLAKNTEAFF,TGTGCCAGCAGCTTGGATTTGGCAAAGAACACTGAAGCTTTCTTT
14,NA,TRBD2,TRBJ2-1,TRBV7-3,CASSSTGLVYEQFF,TGTGCCAGCAGCTCCACCGGACTAGTATACGAGCAGTTCTTC
14,NA,TRBD1,TRBJ1-2,TRBV19,CASKRGPGENGYTF,TGTGCCAGTAAGAGGGGGCCAGGGGAGAATGGCTACACCTTC
15,NA,NA,TRBJ2-7,TRBV13,CASSLGPRERDEQYF,TGTGCCAGCAGCTTAGGCCCCAGGGAAAGGGACGAGCAGTACTTC
17,NA,TRBD2,TRBJ2-7,TRBV7-2,CASSQTSGSGKRLEQYF,TGTGCCAGCAGCCAAACTAGCGGGAGCGGTAAGAGACTCGAGCAGTACTTC
13,NA,NA,TRBJ2-7,TRBV5-1,CASSYLQGYEQYF,TGCGCCAGCAGCTACCTACAGGGCTACGAGCAGTACTTC
16,NA,TRBD1,TRBJ2-7,TRBV5-4,CASSPPGQGPSYEQYF,TGTGCCAGCAGCCCTCCGGGACAGGGCCCATCCTACGAGCAGTACTTC